This TCR beta chain was identified during a study of T cells in Graves' hyperthyroidism and ophthalmopathy. The sample holds a few counts of this clonotype. Antigen: not known. Using RNA transcripts as the source, TCR beta CDR3 regions were amplified. The TCR CDR3 first-round RT-PCR relied on the HTBI primer set. TCRdb redid the calling of the multiplex PCR reads with MiXCR, one entry per CDR3 protein. This table holds about half a million distinct CDR3 sequences, roughly 23% found once. Each ophthalmopathy patient scored at least 3 on the Clinical Activity Score and at least 4 on NOSPECS grade, with duration under 3 months. Lactation, pregnancy, other autoimmune disease or uncontrolled infection led to exclusion of patients. Study-wide results and limits: A 13 V-J model separated ophthalmopathy from stable hyperthyroidism.

The germline CDR1 and CDR2 sequences are SQVTM and ANQGSEA. The CDR3 spans 12 residues. V was shortened by 5 bases and J by 1 base, with 6 bases between the two germline ends. The sample was blood. This clonotype was obtained from a woman between 70 and 85 years old with Graves' ophthalmopathy. The chain is built from TRBV29-1 and TRBJ1-3, with D maybe TRBD1 (5 bases). This chain's CDR3 is CSVRQSGNTIYF. The CDR3 bases are TGCAGCGTTAGACAGTCTGGAAACACCATATATTTT.